These 28 T cell receptor beta chains were sequenced from one sample in a study of identical twins. TCRdb analysed the 5' RACE reads with MiXCR anew, one entry per CDR3 protein. The sample shows fewer than 500,000 distinct CDR3 sequences, 13% to 15% of them seen only once. These same records also appear under a second study, on yellow fever vaccine responses in identical twins.

The sequenced material came from CD4+ T cells sorted from blood. The origin of the receptors is a woman aged 18 to 35 in good health.

This clonotype was observed a handful of times. The V call is TRBV12-3 or TRBV12-4, the J call TRBJ2-7; possibly TRBD1 or TRBD2 for D (6 bases each). The CDR3 runs to 15 residues. Trimming took 5 bases from V and 0 from J, leaving 14 bases between them. CDR3 sequence: CASSLGGRFSYEQYF. Here the CDR3 DNA reads TGTGCCAGCAGTCTTGGGGGGCGATTCTCCTACGAGCAGTACTTC.

The chain carries TRBV7-2 and TRBJ2-7; no clear D gene. This CDR3 is 14 amino acids long. CDR1 is SGHTA, CDR2 FQGNSA, per germline. Trimming removed 1 base at V and 6 bases at J, with 13 bases between. CDR3 sequence reads: CASSLDLGKGEQYF. The DNA of the CDR3 is TGTGCCAGCAGCTTAGATCTGGGGAAGGGCGAGCAGTACTTC.

The chain joins TRBV11-2 to TRBJ1-1; no reliable D call. V lost 0 bases and J lost 4, with 21 bases in between. Per the germline V gene, CDR1 is SGHAT and CDR2 is FQNNGV. The CDR3 length is 18 residues. CDR3 sequence reads: CASSLDLLADKKRTEAFF. For the CDR3, the DNA is TGTGCCAGCAGCTTAGATCTTTTGGCAGATAAAAAACGCACTGAAGCTTTCTTT.

This clonotype was recorded many times. This sequence joins TRBV5-1 and TRBJ2-4; possible D gene TRBD2, 6 bases. The CDR3 covers 14 residues. Trimming shortened V by 7 bases and J by 1 base, and 12 bases separated the two germline ends. Germline V gene data show CDR1 as SGHRS and CDR2 as YFSETQ. As DNA, the CDR3 is TGCGCCAGCGGTGGAGGGGACGCCAAAAACATTCAGTACTTC. This encodes CASGGGDAKNIQYF.

This clonotype was picked up a small number of times. This chain joins TRBV12-3 or TRBV12-4 and TRBJ2-6; D is unresolved. The CDR3 is 14 residues long. V was trimmed by 5 bases and J by 1 base, leaving 6 bases between them. CDR3 in DNA: TGTGCCAGCAGTGTTAAATCTGGGGCCAACGTCCTGACTTTC. It encodes CASSVKSGANVLTF.

This clonotype was recorded a few times. The rearrangement links TRBV24-1 to TRBJ1-4; D gene uncertain. The CDR3 has 13 amino acids. The V end was cut by 9 bases, the J end by 6 bases, with 13 bases between. Germline values: CDR1 KGHDR, CDR2 SFDVKD. The CDR3 nucleotides are TGTGCCACCTCAACCGGGAAGGATGAAAAACTGTTTTTT. It yields the protein CATSTGKDEKLFF.

V is TRBV6-7 and J is TRBJ1-1, with TRBD1 matching 11 bases. TRBV6-7 is assigned to the ORF class and has an uncertain function. The CDR3 runs to 14 residues. With V trimmed by 6 bases and J by 11 bases, 11 bases remained unmatched. This CDR3 reads CASRQYRDRGAAFF. CDR3 sequence (DNA): TGTGCCAGCAGGCAGTACCGGGACAGGGGGGCGGCTTTCTTT.

Only a few counts were recorded for this clonotype. This chain uses TRBV2 with TRBJ1-2, with 8 bases identical to TRBD1. CDR1 and CDR2 (germline): SNHLY, FYNNEI. The CDR3 covers 14 residues. V was clipped by 8 bases and J by 5 bases; unmatched bases: 10. CDR3 coding DNA: TGTGCCAGCCACCAGGACAGGGCAAAATATGGCTACACCTTC. Translating it yields CASHQDRAKYGYTF.

This clonotype was counted only a few times. The chain uses TRBV3-1 and TRBJ2-1, with no clear D. Trimming took 4 bases from V and 0 from J, leaving 4 bases between them. From germline, CDR1 is LGHDT and CDR2 YNNKEL (reference sequence). This CDR3 spans 13 amino acids. DNA for the CDR3: TGTGCCAGCAGCCGTAACTCCTACAATGAGCAGTTCTTC. Translating gives CASSRNSYNEQFF.

This clonotype showed up just a few times. The V call is TRBV7-9, the J call TRBJ2-7; D is undetermined. The CDR3 loop spans 14 amino acids. V was pared by 2 bases and J by 6 bases, with 14 bases between. The germline CDR1 and CDR2 sequences are SEHNR and FQNEAQ (reference sequence). The chain's CDR3 is CASSLIGPGVEQYF. In DNA, the CDR3 is TGTGCCAGCAGCTTAATTGGCCCAGGCGTCGAGCAGTACTTC.

This clonotype was seen more than once but under ten times. This chain joins TRBV29-1 and TRBJ2-3, with D tentatively TRBD2 (7 bases). The CDR3 is 13 residues long. Trimming took off 8 bases at V and 4 bases at J, with 16 bases between the two ends. Germline CDR1 is SQVTM and CDR2 is ANQGSEA. CDR3 in amino acids: CSTGGGRSDTQYF. In DNA, the CDR3 is TGCAGCACTGGGGGGGGCCGGTCAGATACGCAGTATTTT.

In this sample, this clonotype turned up many times. The chain couples TRBV25-1 to TRBJ2-5; D may be TRBD1 (6 bases). The germline gives CDR1 MGHDK, CDR2 SYGVNS. The CDR3 totals 15 residues. The V gene lost 3 bases and the J gene lost 3 bases, with 14 bases spanning the gap. CDR3 nucleotide sequence: TGTGCCAGCAGTGACCCCCGGACAGCCGAAGAGACCCAGTACTTC. Its protein is CASSDPRTAEETQYF.

This clonotype was counted many times. The V gene is TRBV4-3, the J gene TRBJ2-6; D not certain. V was pared by 5 bases and J by 4 bases, with 9 bases between. The CDR3 has 14 residues. Germline values: CDR1 LGHNA, CDR2 YSLEER. The CDR3 DNA is TGCGCCAGCAGCTCCCTTGGGGGGGCCAACGTCCTGACTTTC. This gives the protein CASSSLGGANVLTF.

This clonotype has only one observation. V and J are TRBV5-1 and TRBJ2-7, with 9 bases lining up with TRBD1. Looked up from germline, CDR1 is SGHRS and CDR2 is YFSETQ. CDR3 length: 16 residues. V lost 5 bases and J lost 2; bases outside the gene matches: 11. The CDR3 DNA reads TGCGCCAGCAGTAGGGGAGGGACAGGGTTTACCTACGAGCAGTACTTC. Amino acid sequence: CASSRGGTGFTYEQYF.

This CDR3 is CASSLEPLGGPGTYEQYF. The CDR3 nucleotides are TGTGCCAGCAGCTTAGAACCGCTCGGCGGCCCGGGGACCTACGAGCAGTACTTC. The rearrangement links TRBV11-2 to TRBJ2-7, with a weak D call TRBD2 (5 bases). V was trimmed by 0 bases and J by 2 bases, leaving 20 bases between them. Per germline, CDR1 SGHAT and CDR2 FQNNGV. The CDR3 has 18 amino acids.

This clonotype was found a few times. The chain has TRBV20-1 and TRBJ1-2; the D is unclear. V lost 6 bases and J 4 bases, leaving 15 bases between the germline ends. CDR3 length: 13 amino acids. Germline V gene sequence: CDR1 DFQATT, CDR2 SNEGSKA (reference sequence). In nucleotides, the CDR3 is TGCAGTGCCACGAGTTCTGCGGTCTATGGCTACACCTTC. Its protein is CSATSSAVYGYTF.

This clonotype occurred many times. The V gene is TRBV6-1, the J gene TRBJ2-1, with 9 bases identical to TRBD2. Germline CDR1 and CDR2: MNHNS and SASEGT. V trimming: 6 bases; J trimming: 2 bases; junction bases outside the gene matches: 2. The CDR3 is 14 residues long. The CDR3 reads CASRTSGTYNEQFF. In nucleotides, the CDR3 is TGTGCCAGCAGGACTAGCGGTACCTACAATGAGCAGTTCTTC.

The chain carries TRBV10-3 and TRBJ2-5; the D gene is possibly TRBD2 (6 bases). The germline gives CDR1 ENHRY, CDR2 SYGVKD. V lost 2 bases to trimming and J lost 2 bases, with 12 bases between them. CDR3 size: 15 residues. The CDR3 loop is CAISEGLAEQETQYF. DNA of the CDR3: TGTGCCATCAGTGAGGGGTTAGCGGAACAAGAGACCCAGTACTTC.

This chain connects TRBV20-1 to TRBJ2-3; 9 nucleotides agree with TRBD2. J was trimmed by 9 bases and V by 5 bases; bases with no gene match: 6. In germline, CDR1 is DFQATT, CDR2 SNEGSKA (reference sequence). The CDR3 is made up of 12 amino acids. CDR3 amino acids: CSARLLAGTQYF. The CDR3 DNA is TGCAGTGCTCGCCTACTAGCGGGCACGCAGTATTTT.

This clonotype came up a few times. The J gene is TRBJ2-3, the V gene TRBV20-1; D uncertain. CDR3 length equals 16 residues. From germline, CDR1 is DFQATT and CDR2 SNEGSKA (reference sequence). V dropped 0 bases and J dropped 0 bases, with 13 bases sitting between them. The CDR3 sequence: CSARDPGASSTDTQYF. CDR3 DNA sequence: TGCAGTGCTAGAGATCCCGGAGCATCTAGCACAGATACGCAGTATTTT.

The chain employs TRBV25-1 and TRBJ1-6; no reliable D call. Germline assignment: CDR1 MGHDK and CDR2 SYGVNS. The CDR3 runs to 14 residues. Trimming pared 0 bases from V and 9 bases from J, leaving 9 bases between. CDR3 DNA sequence: TGTGCCAGCAGTGAATACGTCATGACTTCACCCCTCCACTTT. This gives the protein CASSEYVMTSPLHF.

The J gene is TRBJ2-1, the V gene TRBV5-1; D is unclear. Germline assignment: CDR1 SGHRS and CDR2 YFSETQ. The CDR3 has 16 amino acids. The V end was cut by 1 base, the J end by 0 bases, with 11 bases between. Written as DNA, the CDR3 is TGCGCCAGCAGCTTGAGTACTTCCCTCTCCTACAATGAGCAGTTCTTC. It encodes CASSLSTSLSYNEQFF. Full variable domain (remainder filled in from reference TRBV5-1 and TRBJ2-1): KAGVTQTPRYLIKTRGQQVTLSCSPISGHRSVSWYQQTPGQGLQFLFEYFSETQRNKGNFPGRFSGRQFSNSRSEMNVSTLELGDSALYLCASSLSTSLSYNEQFFGPGTRLTVL.

The chain combines TRBV20-1 with TRBJ2-1, with D uncertain. Trimming removed 5 bases at V and 0 bases at J, with 11 bases between. CDR1 DFQATT and CDR2 SNEGSKA come from the germline V gene (reference sequence). This CDR3 contains 14 residues. CDR3 DNA: TGCAGTGCTTCAAAGAGAGACTCCTACAATGAGCAGTTCTTC. Translating it yields CSASKRDSYNEQFF.

The J gene is TRBJ2-7, the V gene TRBV20-1; D not resolved. V shed 6 bases and J shed 2 bases, with 20 bases lying between them. This CDR3 spans 15 amino acids. Germline V CDR1 and CDR2: DFQATT, SNEGSKA (reference sequence). The DNA for the CDR3 is TGCAGTGCCCGGCTGCCCGGCAAAACAGCCTACGAGCAGTACTTC. Translation: CSARLPGKTAYEQYF.

This clonotype occurred a few times. The V and J genes are TRBV6-5 and TRBJ1-2, with D possibly matching TRBD1 (5 bases). This CDR3 has 14 residues. Trimming took 2 bases from V and 7 from J, leaving 14 bases between them. Germline CDR1 reads MNHEY; CDR2 reads SVGAGI. As DNA, the CDR3 is TGTGCCAGCAGTTACAGAGACAGTACGGCTGGCTACACCTTC. Protein: CASSYRDSTAGYTF.

This clonotype has a count of ten or more. The rearrangement links TRBV20-1 to TRBJ2-3, with D tentatively TRBD2 (5 bases). Germline assignment: CDR1 DFQATT and CDR2 SNEGSKA (reference sequence). This CDR3 comprises 16 residues. The germline V and J ends were trimmed by 1 base and 0 bases, with 14 bases remaining between them. The CDR3 sequence: CSARARARVSTDTQYF. Written as DNA, the CDR3 is TGCAGTGCTAGAGCGAGGGCTAGGGTCAGCACAGATACGCAGTATTTT.

V gene TRBV7-2 combines with J gene TRBJ1-5; unclear D gene. This CDR3 spans 14 amino acids. Trimming pared 3 bases from V and 0 bases from J, leaving 6 bases between. CDR1 SGHTA and CDR2 FQGNSA come from the germline V gene. CDR3 sequence (DNA): TGTGCCAGCAGCTTCCCCAGTAGCAATCAGCCCCAGCATTTT. Protein: CASSFPSSNQPQHF.

This clonotype has a handful of counts. The CDR3 sequence is CASSSHPTYEQYF. CDR3 nucleotides: TGTGCCAGCAGTAGCCATCCCACCTACGAGCAGTACTTC. This sequence joins TRBV2 and TRBJ2-7, with D hard to call. Germline V gives CDR1 SNHLY, CDR2 FYNNEI. Trimming stripped 5 bases from V and 2 bases from J, with 10 bases between. The CDR3 covers 13 residues. The full variable domain, its missing parts supplied by reference TRBV2 and TRBJ2-7, is EPEVTQTPSHQVTQMGQEVILRCVPISNHLYFYWYRQILGQKVEFLVSFYNNEISEKSEIFDDQFSVERPDGSNFTLKIRSTKLEDSAMYFCASSSHPTYEQYFGPGTRLTVT.